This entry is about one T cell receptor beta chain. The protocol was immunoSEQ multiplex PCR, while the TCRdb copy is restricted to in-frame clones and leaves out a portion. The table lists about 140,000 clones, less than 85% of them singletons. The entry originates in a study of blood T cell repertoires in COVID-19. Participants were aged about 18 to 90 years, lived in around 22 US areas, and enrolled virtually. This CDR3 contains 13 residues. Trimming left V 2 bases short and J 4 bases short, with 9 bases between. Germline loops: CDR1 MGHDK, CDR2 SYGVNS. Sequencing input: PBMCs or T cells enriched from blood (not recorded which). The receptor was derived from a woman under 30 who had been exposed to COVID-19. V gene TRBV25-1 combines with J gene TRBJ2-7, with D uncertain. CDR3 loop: CASSEPKFYEQYF. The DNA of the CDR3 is TGTGCCAGCAGTGAACCCAAATTTTACGAGCAGTACTTC.